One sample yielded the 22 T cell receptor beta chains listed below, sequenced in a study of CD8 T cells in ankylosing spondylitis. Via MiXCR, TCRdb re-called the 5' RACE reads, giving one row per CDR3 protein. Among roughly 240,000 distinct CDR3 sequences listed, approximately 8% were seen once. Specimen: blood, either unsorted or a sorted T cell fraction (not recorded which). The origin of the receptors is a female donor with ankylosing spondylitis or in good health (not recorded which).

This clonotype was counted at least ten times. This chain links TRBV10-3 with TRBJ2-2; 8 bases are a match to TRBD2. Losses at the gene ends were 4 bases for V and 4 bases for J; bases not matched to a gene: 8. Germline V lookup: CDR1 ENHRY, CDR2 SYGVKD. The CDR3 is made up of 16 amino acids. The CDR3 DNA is TGTGCCATCAGTGCGGGACTAGGGAGAATCACCGGGGAGCTGTTTTTT. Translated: CAISAGLGRITGELFF.

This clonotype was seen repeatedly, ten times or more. CDR3: CASSGGTGALHEQYF. CDR3 bases: TGTGCCAGCAGTGGGGGGACAGGCGCTCTCCACGAGCAGTACTTC. The rearrangement links TRBV6-2 or TRBV6-3 to TRBJ2-7; 8 bases are a match to TRBD1. The CDR3 is 15 residues long. The V gene's germline CDR1 is MNHEY and CDR2 SVGEGT. Unmatched junction bases numbered 11, after V lost 5 bases and J lost 5 bases.

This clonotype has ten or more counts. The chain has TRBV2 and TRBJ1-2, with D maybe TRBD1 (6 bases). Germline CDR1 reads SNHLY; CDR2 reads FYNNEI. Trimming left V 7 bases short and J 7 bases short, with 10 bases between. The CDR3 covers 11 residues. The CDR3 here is CASTGGAGYTF. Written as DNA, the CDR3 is TGTGCCAGCACGGGGGGGGCTGGCTACACCTTC.

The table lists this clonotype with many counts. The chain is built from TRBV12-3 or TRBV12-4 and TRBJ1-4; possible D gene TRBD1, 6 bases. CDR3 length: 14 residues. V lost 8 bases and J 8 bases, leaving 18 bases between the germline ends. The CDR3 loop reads CASGRDTTSEKLFF. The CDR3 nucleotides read TGTGCCAGCGGCCGGGACACAACTTCCGAAAAACTGTTTTTT.

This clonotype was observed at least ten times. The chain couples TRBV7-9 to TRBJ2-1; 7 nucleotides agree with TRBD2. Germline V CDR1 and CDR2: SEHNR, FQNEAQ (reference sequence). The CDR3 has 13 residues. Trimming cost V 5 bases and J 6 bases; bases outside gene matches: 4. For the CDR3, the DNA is TGTGCCAGCAGCCGGGGAGGGAGCAATGAGCAGTTCTTC. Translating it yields CASSRGGSNEQFF.

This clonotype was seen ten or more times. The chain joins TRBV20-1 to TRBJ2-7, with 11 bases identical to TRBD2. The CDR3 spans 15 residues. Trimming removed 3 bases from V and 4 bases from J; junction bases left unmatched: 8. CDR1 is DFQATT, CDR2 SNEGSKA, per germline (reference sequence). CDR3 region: CSARTWGLAEYEQYF. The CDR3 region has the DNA TGCAGTGCTAGGACGTGGGGACTAGCGGAGTACGAGCAGTACTTC.

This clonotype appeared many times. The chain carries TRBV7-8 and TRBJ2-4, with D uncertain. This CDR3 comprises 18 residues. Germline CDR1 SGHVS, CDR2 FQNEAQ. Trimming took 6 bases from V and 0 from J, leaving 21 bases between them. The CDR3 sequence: CASSPDRIPVLAKNIQYF. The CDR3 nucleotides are TGTGCCAGCAGTCCTGACCGGATCCCAGTCTTAGCCAAAAACATTCAGTACTTC.

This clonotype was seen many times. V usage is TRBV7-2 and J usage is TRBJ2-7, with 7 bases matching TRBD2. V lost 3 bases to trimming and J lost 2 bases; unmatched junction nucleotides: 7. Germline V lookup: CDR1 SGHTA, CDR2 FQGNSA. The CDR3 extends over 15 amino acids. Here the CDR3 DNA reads TGTGCCAGCAGCTTCAGCGGGGCGGGAACCTACGAGCAGTACTTC. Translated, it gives CASSFSGAGTYEQYF.

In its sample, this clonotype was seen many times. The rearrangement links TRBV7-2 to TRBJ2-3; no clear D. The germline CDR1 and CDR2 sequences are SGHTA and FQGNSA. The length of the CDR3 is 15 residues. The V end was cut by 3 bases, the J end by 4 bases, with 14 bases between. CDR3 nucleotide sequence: TGTGCCAGCAGCTTCGGAGACCCCGCCGCAGATACGCAGTATTTT. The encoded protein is CASSFGDPAADTQYF. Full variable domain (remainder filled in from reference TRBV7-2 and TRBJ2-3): GAGVSQSPSNKVTEKGKDVELRCDPISGHTALYWYRQSLGQGLEFLIYFQGNSAPDKSGLPSDRFSAERTGGSVSTLTIQRTQQEDSAVYLCASSFGDPAADTQYFGPGTRLTVL.

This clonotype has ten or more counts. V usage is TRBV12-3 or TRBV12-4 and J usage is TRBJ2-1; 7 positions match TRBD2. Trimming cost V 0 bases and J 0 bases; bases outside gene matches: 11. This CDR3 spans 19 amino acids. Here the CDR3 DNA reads TGTGCCAGCAGTTTAGCGCCGCCCGATTCGGGGGGCTCCTACAATGAGCAGTTCTTC. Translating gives CASSLAPPDSGGSYNEQFF.

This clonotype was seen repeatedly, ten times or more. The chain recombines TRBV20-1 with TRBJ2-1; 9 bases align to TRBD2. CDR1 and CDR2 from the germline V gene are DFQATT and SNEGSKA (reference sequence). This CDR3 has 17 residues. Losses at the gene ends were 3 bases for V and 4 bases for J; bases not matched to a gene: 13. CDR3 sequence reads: CSASRRLVAGAYNEQFF. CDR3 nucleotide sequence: TGCAGTGCTAGTCGGAGGCTGGTAGCGGGAGCTTACAATGAGCAGTTCTTC.

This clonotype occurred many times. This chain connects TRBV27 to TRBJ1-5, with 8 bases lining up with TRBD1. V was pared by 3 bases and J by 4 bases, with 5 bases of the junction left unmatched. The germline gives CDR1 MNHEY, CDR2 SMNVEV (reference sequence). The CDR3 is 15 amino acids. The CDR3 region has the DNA TGTGCCAGCAGTTTCTACAGGGGGGGGAATCAGCCCCAGCATTTT. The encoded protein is CASSFYRGGNQPQHF.

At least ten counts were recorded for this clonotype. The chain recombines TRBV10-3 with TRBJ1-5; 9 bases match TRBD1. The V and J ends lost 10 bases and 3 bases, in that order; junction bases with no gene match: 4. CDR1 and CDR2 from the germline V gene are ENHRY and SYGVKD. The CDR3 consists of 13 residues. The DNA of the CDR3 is TGTGCCACGGGACAGGGTAACAATCAGCCCCAGCATTTT. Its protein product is CATGQGNNQPQHF.

As DNA, the CDR3 is TGTGCCAGCAGCTTCGGCTGGAACACCGGGGAGCTGTTTTTT. Amino acids: CASSFGWNTGELFF. This sequence joins TRBV11-1 and TRBJ2-2; D is undetermined. CDR1 is SGHAT and CDR2 is FQDESV in the germline V gene (reference sequence). Trimming removed 3 bases at V and 1 base at J, with 6 bases between. The CDR3 is made up of 14 amino acids. Variable domain in full (rest from reference TRBV11-1 and TRBJ2-2): EAEVAQSPRYKITEKSQAVAFWCDPISGHATLYWYRQILGQGPELLVQFQDESVVDDSQLPKDRFSAERLKGVDSTLKIQPAELGDSAMYLCASSFGWNTGELFFGEGSRLTVL.

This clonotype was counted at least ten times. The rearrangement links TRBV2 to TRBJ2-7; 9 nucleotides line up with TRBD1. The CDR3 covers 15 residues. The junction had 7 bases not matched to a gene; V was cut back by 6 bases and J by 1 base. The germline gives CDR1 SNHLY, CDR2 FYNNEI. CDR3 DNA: TGTGCCAGCAGCCCCCTGGGGACAGGGTCCTACGAGCAGTACTTC. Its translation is CASSPLGTGSYEQYF.

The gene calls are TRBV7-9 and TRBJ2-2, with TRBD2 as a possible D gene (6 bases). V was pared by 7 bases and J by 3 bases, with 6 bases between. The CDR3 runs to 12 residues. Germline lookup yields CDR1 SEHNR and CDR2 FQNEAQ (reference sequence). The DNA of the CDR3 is TGTGCCAGCACGGGGGACACCGGGGAGCTGTTTTTT. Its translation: CASTGDTGELFF.

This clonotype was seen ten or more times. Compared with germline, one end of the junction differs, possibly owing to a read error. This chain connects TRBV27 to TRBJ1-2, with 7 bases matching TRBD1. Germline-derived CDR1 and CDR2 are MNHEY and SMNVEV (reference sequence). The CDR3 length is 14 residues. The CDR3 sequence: CASSLSQGYYGYTF. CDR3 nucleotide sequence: TGTGCCAGCAGTCTTTCACAGGGGTACTACGGCTACACCTTC.

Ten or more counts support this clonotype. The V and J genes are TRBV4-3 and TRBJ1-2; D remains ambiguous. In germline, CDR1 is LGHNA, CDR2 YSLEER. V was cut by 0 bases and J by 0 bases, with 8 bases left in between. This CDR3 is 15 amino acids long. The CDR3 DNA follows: TGCGCCAGCAGCCAAGATAAGGTTTCTAACTATGGCTACACCTTC. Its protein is CASSQDKVSNYGYTF.

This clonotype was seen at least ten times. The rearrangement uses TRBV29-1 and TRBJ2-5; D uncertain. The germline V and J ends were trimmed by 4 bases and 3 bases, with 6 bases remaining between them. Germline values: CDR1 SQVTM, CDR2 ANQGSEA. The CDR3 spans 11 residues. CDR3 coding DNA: TGCAGCGTTGTATCAGAAGAGACCCAGTACTTC. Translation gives CSVVSEETQYF.

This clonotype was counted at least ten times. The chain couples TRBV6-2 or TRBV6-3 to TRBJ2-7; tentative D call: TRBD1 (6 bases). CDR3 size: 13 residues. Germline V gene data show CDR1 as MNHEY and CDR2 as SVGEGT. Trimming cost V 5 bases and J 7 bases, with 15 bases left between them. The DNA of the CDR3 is TGTGCCAGCAGTCGTCGGGACAAGGGAGAGCAGTACTTC. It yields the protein CASSRRDKGEQYF.

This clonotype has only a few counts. In DNA, the CDR3 is TGCAGCTCAGGCGGGGGCGGGAGGGCCGGGTTGAATGAGCAGTTCTTC. Residues: CSSGGGGRAGLNEQFF. V usage is TRBV20-1 and J usage is TRBJ2-1, with 9 positions matching TRBD2. This CDR3 is built from 16 residues. The V gene's germline CDR1 is DFQATT and CDR2 SNEGSKA (reference sequence).

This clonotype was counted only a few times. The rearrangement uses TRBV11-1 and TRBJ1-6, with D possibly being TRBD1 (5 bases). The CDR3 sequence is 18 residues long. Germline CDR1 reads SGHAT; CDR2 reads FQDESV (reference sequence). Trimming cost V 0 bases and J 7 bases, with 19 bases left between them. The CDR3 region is CASSLAFLRGLGNSPLHF. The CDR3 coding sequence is TGTGCCAGCAGCTTAGCCTTCTTAAGGGGTCTGGGAAATTCACCCCTCCACTTT.